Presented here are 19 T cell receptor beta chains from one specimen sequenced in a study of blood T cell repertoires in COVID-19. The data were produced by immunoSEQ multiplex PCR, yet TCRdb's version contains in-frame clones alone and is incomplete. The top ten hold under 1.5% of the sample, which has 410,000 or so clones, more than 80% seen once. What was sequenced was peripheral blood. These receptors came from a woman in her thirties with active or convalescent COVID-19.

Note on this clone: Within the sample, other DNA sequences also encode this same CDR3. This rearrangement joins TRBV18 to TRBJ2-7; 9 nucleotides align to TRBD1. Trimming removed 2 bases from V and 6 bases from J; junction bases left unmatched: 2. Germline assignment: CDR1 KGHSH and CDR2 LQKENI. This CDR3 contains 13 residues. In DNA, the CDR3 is TGTGCCAGCTCACCAGGGACAGGGTTCGAGCAGTACTTC. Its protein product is CASSPGTGFEQYF.

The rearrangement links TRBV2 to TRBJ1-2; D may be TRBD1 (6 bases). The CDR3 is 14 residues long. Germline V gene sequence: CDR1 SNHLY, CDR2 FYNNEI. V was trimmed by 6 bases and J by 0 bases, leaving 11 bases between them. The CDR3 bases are TGTGCCAGCAGCACACAGGGACCTAACTATGGCTACACCTTC. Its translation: CASSTQGPNYGYTF.

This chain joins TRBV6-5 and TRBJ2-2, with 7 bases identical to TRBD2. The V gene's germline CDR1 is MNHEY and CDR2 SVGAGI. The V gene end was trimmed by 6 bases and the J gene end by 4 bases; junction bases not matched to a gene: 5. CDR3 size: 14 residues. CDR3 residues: CASSRDYPTGELFF. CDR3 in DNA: TGTGCCAGCAGCCGGGACTATCCCACCGGGGAGCTGTTTTTT.

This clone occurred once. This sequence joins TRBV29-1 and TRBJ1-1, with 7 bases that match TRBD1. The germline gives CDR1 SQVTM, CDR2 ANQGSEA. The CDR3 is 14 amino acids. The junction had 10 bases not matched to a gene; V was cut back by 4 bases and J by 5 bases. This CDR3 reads CSVAIGQGGTEAFF. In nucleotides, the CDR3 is TGCAGCGTTGCCATTGGGCAGGGGGGTACTGAAGCTTTCTTT.

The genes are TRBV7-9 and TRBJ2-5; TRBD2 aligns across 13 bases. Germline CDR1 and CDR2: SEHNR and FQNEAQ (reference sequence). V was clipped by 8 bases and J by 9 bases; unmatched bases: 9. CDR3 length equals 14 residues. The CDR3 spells CASARLAGGSAQYF. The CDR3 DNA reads TGTGCCAGCGCAAGACTAGCGGGAGGATCGGCCCAGTACTTC. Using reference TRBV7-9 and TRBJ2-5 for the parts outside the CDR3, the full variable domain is DTGVSQNPRHKITKRGQNVTFRCDPISEHNRLYWYRQTLGQGPEFLTYFQNEAQLEKSRLLSDRFSAERPKGSFSTLEIQRTEQGDSAMYLCASARLAGGSAQYFGPGTRLLVL.

DNA for the CDR3: TGTGCCATCAGCCGGGGGAACACTGAAGCTTTCTTT. As protein: CAISRGNTEAFF. The chain couples TRBV6-5 to TRBJ1-1; unclear D gene. There are 12 residues in the CDR3. Per the germline V gene, CDR1 is MNHEY and CDR2 is SVGAGI. V lost 10 bases and J lost 1, with 10 bases in between.

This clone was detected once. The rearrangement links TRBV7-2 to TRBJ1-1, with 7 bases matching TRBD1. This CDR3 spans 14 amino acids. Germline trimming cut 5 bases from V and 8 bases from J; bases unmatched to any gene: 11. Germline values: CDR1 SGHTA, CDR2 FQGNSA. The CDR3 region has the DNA TGTGCCAGCAGCCCTGACAGGGAGACCCCGGAAGCTTTCTTT. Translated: CASSPDRETPEAFF.

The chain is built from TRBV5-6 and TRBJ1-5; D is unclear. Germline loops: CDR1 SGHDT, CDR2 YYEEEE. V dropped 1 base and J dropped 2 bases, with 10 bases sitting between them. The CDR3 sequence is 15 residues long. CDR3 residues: CASSLWVEGNQPQHF. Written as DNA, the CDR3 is TGTGCCAGCAGCTTGTGGGTGGAGGGCAATCAGCCCCAGCATTTT.

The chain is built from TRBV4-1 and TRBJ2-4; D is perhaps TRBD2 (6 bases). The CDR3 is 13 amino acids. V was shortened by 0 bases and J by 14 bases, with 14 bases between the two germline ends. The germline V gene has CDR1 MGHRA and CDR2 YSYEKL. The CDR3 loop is CASSQDRDSSKYF. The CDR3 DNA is TGCGCCAGCAGCCAAGATCGGGACTCTTCAAAGTACTTC.

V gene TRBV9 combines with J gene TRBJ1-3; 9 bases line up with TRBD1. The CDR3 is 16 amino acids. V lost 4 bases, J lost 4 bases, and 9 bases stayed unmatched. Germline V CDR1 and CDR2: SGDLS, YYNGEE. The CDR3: CASSSRGDRAGNTIYF. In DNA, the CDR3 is TGTGCCAGCAGCTCGCGGGGGGACAGGGCGGGAAACACCATATATTTT.

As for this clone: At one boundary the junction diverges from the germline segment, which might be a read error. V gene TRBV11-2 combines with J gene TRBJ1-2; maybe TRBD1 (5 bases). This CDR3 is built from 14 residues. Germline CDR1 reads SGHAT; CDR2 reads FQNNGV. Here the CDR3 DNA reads TGTGCCAGCAGCCTAGACTCAGGGTTTCAAGGCTACACCTTC. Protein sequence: CASSLDSGFQGYTF.

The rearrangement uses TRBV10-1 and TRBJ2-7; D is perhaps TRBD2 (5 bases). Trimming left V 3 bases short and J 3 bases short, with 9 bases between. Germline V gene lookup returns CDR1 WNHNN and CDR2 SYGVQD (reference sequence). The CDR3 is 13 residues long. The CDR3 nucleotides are TGCGCCAGCAGTGACAGCGGACTCTACGAGCAGTACTTC. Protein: CASSDSGLYEQYF.

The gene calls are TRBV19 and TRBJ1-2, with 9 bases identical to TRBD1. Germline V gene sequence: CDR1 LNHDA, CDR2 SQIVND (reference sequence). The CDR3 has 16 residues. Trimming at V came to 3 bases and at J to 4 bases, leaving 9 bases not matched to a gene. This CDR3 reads CASSMTGQGLLYGYTF. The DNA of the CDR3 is TGTGCCAGTAGTATGACGGGACAGGGTTTACTCTATGGCTACACCTTC.

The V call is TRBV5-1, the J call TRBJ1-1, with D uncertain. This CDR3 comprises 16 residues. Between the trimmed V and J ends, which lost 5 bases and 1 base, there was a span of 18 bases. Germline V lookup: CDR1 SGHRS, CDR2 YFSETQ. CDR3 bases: TGCGCCAGCAGGAAATGGGAGGTTGGCAAGAACACTGAAGCTTTCTTT. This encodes CASRKWEVGKNTEAFF.

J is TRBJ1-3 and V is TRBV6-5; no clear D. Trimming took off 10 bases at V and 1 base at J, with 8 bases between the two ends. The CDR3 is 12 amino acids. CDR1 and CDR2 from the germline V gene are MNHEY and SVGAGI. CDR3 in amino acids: CATGVSGNTIYF. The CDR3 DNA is TGTGCCACGGGAGTGTCTGGAAACACCATATATTTT.

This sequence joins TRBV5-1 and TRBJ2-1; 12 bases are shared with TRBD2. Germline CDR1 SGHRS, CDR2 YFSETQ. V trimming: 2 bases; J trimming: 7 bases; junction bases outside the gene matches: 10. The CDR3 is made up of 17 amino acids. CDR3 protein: CASSFSSGGARWNEQFF. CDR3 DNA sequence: TGCGCCAGCAGCTTCTCTAGCGGGGGGGCCAGGTGGAATGAGCAGTTCTTC.

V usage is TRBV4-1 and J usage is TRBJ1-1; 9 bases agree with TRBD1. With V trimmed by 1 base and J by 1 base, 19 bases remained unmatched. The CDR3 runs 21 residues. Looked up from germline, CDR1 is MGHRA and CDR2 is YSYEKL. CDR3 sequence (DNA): TGCGCCAGCAGCCAAGCGGGCAAGGACAGGGGAAGGGTGGAGAGGAACACTGAAGCTTTCTTT. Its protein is CASSQAGKDRGRVERNTEAFF.

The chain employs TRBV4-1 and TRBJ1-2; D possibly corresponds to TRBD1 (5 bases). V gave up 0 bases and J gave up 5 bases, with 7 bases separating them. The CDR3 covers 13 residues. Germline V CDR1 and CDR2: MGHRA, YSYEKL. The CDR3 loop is CASSQEGLYGYTF. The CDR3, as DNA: TGCGCCAGCAGCCAAGAGGGACTTTATGGCTACACCTTC.

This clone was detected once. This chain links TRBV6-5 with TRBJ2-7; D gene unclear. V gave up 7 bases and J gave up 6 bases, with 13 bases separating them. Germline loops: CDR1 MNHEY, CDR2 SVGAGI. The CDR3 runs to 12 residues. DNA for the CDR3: TGTGCCAGCAACAGCCCCTCCAGCGAGCAGTACTTC. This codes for CASNSPSSEQYF.